A selection of T cell receptor beta chains follows, all from one sample in a study of blood T cell repertoires in COVID-19. Measured with immunoSEQ multiplex PCR; TCRdb has only the in-frame clones, and not every one. This sample carries about 70,000 clones, 75% to 85% of them seen once, and the ten largest clones take about 18%. The sequencing input was peripheral blood. Receptors were obtained from a man between 65 and 85 years old who had recovered from COVID-19. CDR3s include the opening cysteine and the closing phenylalanine or tryptophan. D genes are given only for firm matches. Expanded clones are given a class, and other clones once, few, many or no size at all.

clone_size,d_call,v_call,j_call,cdr3_aa,cdr3_nt
few,TRBD2,TRBV7-9,TRBJ2-2,CASRSSGVVVGELFF,TGTGCCAGCAGATCTAGCGGGGTCGTGGTCGGGGAGCTGTTTTTT
.,TRBD1,TRBV28,TRBJ1-5,CAIQGFGQVYQPQHF,TGTGCCATCCAGGGTTTCGGACAGGTCTATCAGCCCCAGCATTTT
.,TRBD1,TRBV19,TRBJ2-3,CASSMVGQGFTDTQYF,TGTGCCAGTAGTATGGTGGGACAGGGGTTTACAGATACGCAGTATTTT
.,TRBD1,TRBV6-6,TRBJ1-6,CASNPLWTGRDSPLHF,TGTGCCAGCAACCCTTTGTGGACAGGGAGAGATTCACCCCTCCACTTT
.,TRBD1,TRBV19,TRBJ1-1,CASSIRDRGKAEAFF,TGTGCCAGTAGTATTCGGGACAGGGGGAAAGCTGAAGCTTTCTTT
.,.,TRBV27,TRBJ1-2,CASSSFPQGGRDYGYTF,TGTGCCAGCAGTTCCTTCCCCCAAGGGGGAAGGGACTATGGCTACACCTTC
.,TRBD1,TRBV5-1,TRBJ1-2,CASRPTGVDYGYTF,TGCGCCAGCAGGCCAACAGGGGTCGACTATGGCTACACCTTC
.,TRBD2,TRBV11-2,TRBJ2-7,CASSLSFGLAGGSSYEQYF,TGTGCCAGCAGCTTAAGCTTCGGACTAGCGGGAGGGAGCTCCTACGAGCAGTACTTC
.,.,TRBV28,TRBJ1-2,CASSLSSQNYGYTF,TGTGCCAGCAGTTTATCCAGTCAGAACTATGGCTACACCTTC
.,.,TRBV6-2/TRBV6-3,TRBJ1-4,CASSYDAARGNEKLFF,TGTGCCAGCAGTTATGACGCGGCCAGGGGTAATGAAAAACTGTTTTTT
.,TRBD1,TRBV19,TRBJ2-7,CASSIGQGSSYEQYF,TGTGCCAGTAGTATAGGACAGGGGAGCTCCTACGAGCAGTACTTC
.,TRBD2,TRBV27,TRBJ2-1,CASSQAGGIGNEQFF,TGTGCCAGCAGCCAAGCGGGAGGGATTGGGAATGAGCAGTTCTTC
.,TRBD2,TRBV11-3,TRBJ2-1,CASSLYGIGLAGLNEQFF,TGTGCCAGCAGCTTATATGGAATCGGACTAGCGGGATTGAATGAGCAGTTCTTC
.,.,TRBV19,TRBJ2-6,CASSILGGSSGANVLTF,TGTGCCAGTAGTATCCTTGGGGGCTCGTCTGGGGCCAACGTCCTGACTTTC
.,.,TRBV28,TRBJ2-7,CASVIRDGGTYEQYF,TGTGCCAGCGTGATTCGGGACGGAGGGACCTACGAGCAGTACTTC
.,.,TRBV4-2,TRBJ1-4,CASSQGREKLFF,TGTGCCAGCAGCCAAGGTCGTGAAAAACTGTTTTTT
.,.,TRBV4-3,TRBJ2-7,CASSQDRITSYEQYF,TGCGCCAGCAGCCAGGACAGAATAACCTCCTACGAGCAGTACTTC
.,.,TRBV7-2,TRBJ1-2,CASSYGTSNYGYTF,TGTGCCAGCAGCTATGGGACAAGCAACTATGGCTACACCTTC
.,.,TRBV19,TRBJ2-7,CASSTWAPGDFDEQYF,TGTGCCAGTAGTACTTGGGCGCCAGGGGATTTCGACGAGCAGTACTTC
once,.,TRBV2,TRBJ1-5,CASSPGSVPNQPQHF,TGTGCCAGCAGTCCGGGATCGGTCCCGAATCAGCCCCAGCATTTT
.,TRBD1,TRBV11-3,TRBJ2-5,CASSLHRGETQYF,TGTGCCAGCAGCTTACACAGGGGAGAGACCCAGTACTTC
.,TRBD2,TRBV9,TRBJ2-1,CASSVAGLAGVMANEQFF,TGTGCCAGCAGCGTAGCGGGACTAGCGGGAGTTATGGCCAATGAGCAGTTCTTC
once,.,TRBV7-3,TRBJ1-6,CASSTGSGSPLHF,TGTGCCAGCAGCACAGGGTCCGGTTCACCCCTCCACTTT